A single T cell receptor (beta chain) is shown here with its context. These data come from a study of shared clonotypes between healthy human individuals. Both subsets, CD45RA+ naive and CD45RA-negative memory, were split from the CD4+ cells. The germline CDR1 and CDR2 sequences are MGHRA and YSYEKL. The CDR3 runs to 18 residues. V lost 2 bases, J lost 4 bases, and 15 bases stayed unmatched. Sorted-subset replicate PCRs used about 0.2 ug DNA, roughly 28,000 T cell genomes. Only in-frame clones appear in the TCRdb table, and some are missing; sequencing was by immunoSEQ multiplex PCR. The data hold roughly 2 million clones, with nearly 97% observed a single time.

This TCR was recovered from a man between 18 and 35 years old in good health. Sequenced material: naive CD4+ T cells sorted from blood. Indicated subset: CD45RA+ positively selected. The chain joins TRBV4-1 to TRBJ2-3; 7 bases map to TRBD2. The CDR3 protein is CASSQFRAGLSRSDTQYF. CDR3 DNA sequence: TGCGCCAGCAGCCAATTTCGAGCGGGGCTTTCTAGGTCAGATACGCAGTATTTT.